Sequencing of this T cell receptor beta chain was carried out in a study of blood T cell repertoires in COVID-19. Some clones are missing from TCRdb's copy, which holds only in-frame ones; the method was immunoSEQ multiplex PCR. This table has about 55,000 clones, approximately 85% appearing once. V lost 0 bases and J lost 4; bases outside the gene matches: 13. CDR1 and CDR2 from the germline V gene are LGHNA and YNFKEQ. The CDR3 spans 19 residues. The clonotype was recovered from a human donor in a cohort sampled during active COVID-19. The specimen was peripheral blood. The J gene is TRBJ2-3, the V gene TRBV4-2; 10 nucleotides match TRBD2. The CDR3 DNA sequence: TGTGCCAGCAGCCAAGATAGGGCAGCGGGAGGGCCGCCCGCAGATACGCAGTATTTT. This codes for CASSQDRAAGGPPADTQYF.